This T cell receptor (beta chain) was documented in a study of blood T cells in healthy people across ages. Study-level findings and limits: Comparison with aged donors showed that long-lived donors had more naive CD4+ cells and higher diversity. TCR beta diversity, measured per million T cells, fell in a roughly linear way with age.

Through a sample-barcoded 5' primer and a J-beta primer mix, a second PCR was run for roughly 6 to 11 cycles. TCRdb re-called the 5' RACE reads with MiXCR, one entry per CDR3 protein. The sample includes about 1,400,000 distinct CDR3 sequences, approximately 59% of them seen just once. The CDR3 has 14 amino acids. Deletions cut 4 bases from V and 5 bases from J, with 15 bases between. The germline CDR1 and CDR2 sequences are LNHNV and YYDKDF (reference sequence). This clonotype was observed a few times. Antigen specificity is unknown. This clonotype originated in a man younger than 35 in good health. This sequence joins TRBV15 and TRBJ2-7; D is unclear. The sequencing sample was made of blood. This CDR3 reads CATSKTGSVDEQYF. In DNA form, the CDR3 reads TGTGCCACCAGCAAGACCGGGTCGGTTGACGAGCAGTACTTC.